The 9 T cell receptor beta chains below all came from one sample that was sequenced in a study of blood T cell repertoires in COVID-19 (dated by TCRdb to 2018 to 2021). The receptor library was made with the immunoSEQ multiplex PCR assay. In TCRdb, the immuneACCESS table is reduced to in-frame sequences with V and J assigned. These tables do not hold every clone; where another copy was compared, an unresolved V gene accounts for under half, and the others remain unexplained. This sample has approximately 290,000 clones in its table, and approximately 85% of those were observed once. Together, the top ten hold 0.85% to 0.9% of the sample. The sequencing sample was made of peripheral blood. The receptors were gathered from a human donor with COVID-19, enrolled during active disease. The donor label of this sample is uncertain.

The CDR3 loop reads CSVELRQGSTEAFF. The CDR3 DNA sequence: TGCAGCGTTGAACTGCGACAGGGGAGCACTGAAGCTTTCTTT. V usage is TRBV29-1 and J usage is TRBJ1-1, with 8 positions matching TRBD1. The CDR3 spans 14 residues. Germline values: CDR1 SQVTM, CDR2 ANQGSEA. Trimming at V came to 2 bases and at J to 4 bases, leaving 6 bases not matched to a gene.

The CDR3 protein is CASSSGQGNQPQHF. The CDR3 DNA is TGTGCCAGCAGTTCGGGACAGGGCAATCAGCCCCAGCATTTT. The V and J genes are TRBV2 and TRBJ1-5; 8 nucleotides align to TRBD1. Germline CDR1 and CDR2: SNHLY and FYNNEI. With V trimmed by 5 bases and J by 2 bases, 2 bases remained unmatched. The CDR3 length is 14 residues. The full variable domain, rest sourced from reference TRBV2 and TRBJ1-5, is EPEVTQTPSHQVTQMGQEVILRCVPISNHLYFYWYRQILGQKVEFLVSFYNNEISEKSEIFDDQFSVERPDGSNFTLKIRSTKLEDSAMYFCASSSGQGNQPQHFGDGTRLSIL.

V and J are TRBV6-5 and TRBJ2-7; D is possibly TRBD1 (6 bases). Trimming shortened V by 6 bases and J by 6 bases, and 6 bases separated the two germline ends. Germline assignment: CDR1 MNHEY and CDR2 SVGAGI. This CDR3 region has 10 residues. CDR3 nucleotides: TGTGCCAGCAGCAGGGGCGAGCAGTACTTC. Protein sequence: CASSRGEQYF.

This clone appeared once. The chain combines TRBV10-3 with TRBJ1-5, with D possibly TRBD1 on 6 matching bases. From germline, CDR1 is ENHRY and CDR2 SYGVKD. The CDR3 loop spans 14 amino acids. The germline V and J ends were trimmed by 2 bases and 11 bases, with 16 bases remaining between them. The CDR3 spells CAISEVAEQGTQHF. CDR3 nucleotides: TGTGCCATCAGTGAGGTGGCGGAGCAGGGGACCCAGCATTTT.

The V gene is TRBV3-1 (or the pseudogene TRBV3-2), the J gene TRBJ2-3; 11 bases line up with TRBD2. CDR3 length: 15 amino acids. V shed 4 bases and J 0 bases; nucleotides not matched to a gene: 0. Germline V gene lookup returns CDR1 LGHDT and CDR2 YNNKEL (reference sequence). Written as DNA, the CDR3 is TGTGCCAGCAGCCGGACTAGCGGGAGCACAGATACGCAGTATTTT. Translation gives CASSRTSGSTDTQYF.

This clone turned up a few times. The chain couples TRBV10-3 to TRBJ1-2, with unresolved D. CDR1 is ENHRY and CDR2 is SYGVKD in the germline V gene. The CDR3 contains 15 residues. V gave up 2 bases and J gave up 4 bases, with 14 bases separating them. CDR3 bases: TGTGCCATCAGTGAGGAGCTACTACCGAGCTATGGCTACACCTTC. Protein sequence: CAISEELLPSYGYTF.

This clone was seen a few times. The V and J genes are TRBV27 and TRBJ2-7; tentative D call: TRBD1 (6 bases). V was cut by 10 bases and J by 0 bases, with 13 bases left in between. In germline, CDR1 is MNHEY, CDR2 SMNVEV (reference sequence). The CDR3 loop spans 13 amino acids. The CDR3 nucleotides are TGTGCCATCGCGGACAGATTCTCCTACGAGCAGTACTTC. It is translated as CAIADRFSYEQYF.

This clone has only one observation. The chain couples TRBV7-8 to TRBJ1-1; D perhaps matches TRBD1 (6 bases). This CDR3 has 14 residues. Germline V gene lookup returns CDR1 SGHVS and CDR2 FQNEAQ. The germline V and J ends were trimmed by 2 bases and 5 bases, with 12 bases remaining between them. In nucleotides, the CDR3 is TGTGCCAGCAGCTTAAACAGGGTGGGGACTGAAGCTTTCTTT. Residues: CASSLNRVGTEAFF.

J is TRBJ2-1 and V is TRBV5-1, with D maybe TRBD2 (5 bases). The CDR3 is made up of 14 amino acids. Trimming pared 7 bases from V and 0 bases from J, leaving 11 bases between. Per germline, CDR1 SGHRS and CDR2 YFSETQ. DNA for the CDR3: TGCGCCAGCGCGGTAGCGACCTCCTACAATGAGCAGTTCTTC. Translating it yields CASAVATSYNEQFF.